Listed below are T cell receptor beta chains from one sample, sequenced in a study of metastatic and nonmetastatic thyroid tumors. TCRdb reassembled clones from the PCR reads with MiXCR. This sample has about 24,000 clones; 20% to 25% occur once, and the top ten carry 10% to 15%. Sequenced sample: blood. Receptors were obtained from a male donor with papillary thyroid cancer or a benign thyroid nodule (not recorded which). Some clones in this sample may be carry-over from other donors' samples. Both conserved end residues are part of each CDR3. The order of the fields is V gene, J gene, clone size, D gene, CDR3 protein, CDR3 DNA. A D gene is named only where the DNA matches it firmly. Part of the rows lack a size; the others show once, few, many or a class for expanded clones.

TRBV5-1	TRBJ1-6	-	-	CASSLAGTSNSPLHF	TGCGCCAGCAGCTTGGCCGGCACATCGAATTCACCCCTCCACTTT
TRBV6-1	TRBJ2-5	once	-	CASTSGPYGSQYF	TGTGCCAGCACCAGCGGACCATATGGCTCCCAGTACTTC
TRBV13	TRBJ2-7	many	TRBD2	CASSPRVGGVGGRAVYEQYF	TGTGCCAGCAGCCCCAGGGTAGGGGGAGTAGGCGGGAGGGCCGTCTACGAGCAGTACTTC
TRBV28	TRBJ1-6	many	-	CASSTDEKSPLHF	TGTGCCAGCAGTACAGACGAGAAGTCACCCCTCCACTTT
TRBV5-1	TRBJ2-7	-	TRBD2	CASSLVPPPAGTYEQYF	TGCGCCAGCAGCTTGGTCCCCCCACCAGCGGGGACCTACGAGCAGTACTTC
TRBV6-2/TRBV6-3	TRBJ1-1	-	-	CASSLPPRAFF	TGTGCCAGCAGTTTACCCCCTCGGGCTTTCTTT
TRBV4-2	TRBJ2-3	-	TRBD2	CASSRESGMAADTQYF	TGTGCCAGCAGCCGAGAGAGCGGGATGGCGGCAGATACGCAGTATTTT
TRBV6-2/TRBV6-3	TRBJ2-2	medium-sized	TRBD1	CAIQGQGMVTGELFF	TGTGCCATCCAGGGACAGGGGATGGTCACCGGGGAGCTGTTTTTT
TRBV20-1	TRBJ2-7	-	TRBD2	CSASGGLAALQEYF	TGCAGTGCTAGTGGAGGGCTAGCGGCCTTACAGGAGTACTTC
TRBV7-3	TRBJ2-3	-	TRBD2	CASSPGLEADTQYF	TGTGCCAGCAGCCCCGGACTAGAGGCAGATACGCAGTATTTT
TRBV10-1	TRBJ2-3	many	-	CASSISHRETDTQYF	TGCGCCAGCAGTATCTCCCATCGGGAGACAGATACGCAGTATTTT
TRBV6-1	TRBJ2-1	many	-	CATRDQQSWKVSYNEQFF	TGTGCCACCAGAGACCAGCAGAGTTGGAAAGTATCCTACAATGAGCAGTTCTTC
TRBV7-8	TRBJ2-7	many	-	CASSLIGLQYF	TGTGCCAGCAGCCTTATAGGCTTGCAGTACTTC
TRBV5-1	TRBJ1-5	-	-	CASSLGQNNQPQHF	TGCGCCAGCAGCTTGGGGCAAAACAATCAGCCCCAGCATTTT
TRBV12-5	TRBJ2-5	few	-	CASGFGASRETQYF	TGTGCTAGTGGTTTCGGTGCGTCACGAGAGACCCAGTACTTC
TRBV4-1	TRBJ2-1	many	TRBD2	CASSQDRGGSDEQFF	TGCGCCAGCAGCCAAGATCGGGGGGGCTCGGATGAGCAGTTCTTC
TRBV29-1	TRBJ2-7	many	-	CSVAPSTDSGTYEQYF	TGCAGCGTTGCCCCTTCGACCGACAGTGGGACCTACGAGCAGTACTTC
TRBV27	TRBJ2-7	-	-	CASRPGRNSFYEQYF	TGTGCCAGCAGGCCGGGACGCAACTCGTTCTACGAGCAGTACTTC
TRBV28	TRBJ1-4	many	TRBD1	CASSSGQGEKLFF	TGTGCCAGCAGTTCAGGACAGGGGGAAAAACTGTTTTTT
TRBV2	TRBJ2-3	many	-	CASSGGAVSSTDTQYF	TGTGCCAGCAGCGGCGGGGCAGTCTCTAGCACAGATACGCAGTATTTT
TRBV12-3/TRBV12-4	TRBJ1-1	medium-sized	TRBD1	CASSLAPDRVNTEAFF	TGTGCCAGCAGTTTAGCCCCGGACAGGGTTAACACTGAAGCTTTCTTT
TRBV15	TRBJ1-5	-	-	CATRRDQQPQNF	TGTGCCACCAGAAGAGATCAACAGCCCCAGAATTTT
TRBV30	TRBJ1-3	medium-sized	-	CAWSVGGPNTIYF	TGTGCCTGGAGTGTTGGAGGGCCAAACACCATATATTTT
TRBV11-2	TRBJ2-7	-	-	CASSFVWVPNEQYF	TGTGCCAGCAGCTTTGTTTGGGTACCTAACGAGCAGTACTTC
TRBV6-4	TRBJ2-3	many	-	CASSDRGSTDTQYF	TGTGCCAGCAGTGACAGGGGTAGCACAGATACGCAGTATTTT
TRBV11-2	TRBJ1-2	many	-	CASSLEARAGNFYGYTF	TGTGCCAGCAGCTTAGAGGCCAGGGCAGGAAATTTCTATGGCTACACCTTC
TRBV20-1	TRBJ1-2	-	TRBD1	CSARDLTGENYGYTF	TGCAGTGCTAGAGATCTGACAGGGGAAAACTATGGCTACACCTTC
TRBV10-3	TRBJ2-5	few	-	CAIRRTHWTQENQYF	TGTGCCATCAGAAGAACGCACTGGACCCAAGAGAACCAGTACTTC
TRBV7-4	TRBJ1-5	few	-	CASSLDFQPQHF	TGTGCCAGCAGCTTAGATTTCCAGCCCCAGCATTTT
TRBV19	TRBJ2-1	few	-	CASSMGRHGEQFF	TGTGCCAGTAGTATGGGTCGACATGGAGAGCAGTTCTTC
TRBV6-1	TRBJ2-7	few	-	CASSTYRAYEQYF	TGTGCCAGCAGTACGTACAGGGCCTACGAGCAGTACTTC
TRBV5-4	TRBJ1-4	many	-	CASSDGTNEKLFF	TGTGCCAGCTCGGATGGGACTAATGAAAAACTGTTTTTT
TRBV20-1	TRBJ1-1	many	-	CSTSASQLARPEAFF	TGCAGTACCAGTGCTTCACAATTGGCCCGCCCTGAAGCTTTCTTT
TRBV5-6	TRBJ1-5	many	TRBD1	CASSPQGDSNQPQHF	TGTGCCAGCAGCCCCCAGGGGGATAGCAATCAGCCCCAGCATTTT
TRBV2	TRBJ2-7	medium-sized	TRBD1	CASSDIQGPSYEQYF	TGTGCCAGCAGTGATATACAGGGGCCTTCCTACGAGCAGTACTTC
TRBV18	TRBJ2-3	-	TRBD2	CASSPSGGNTDTQYF	TGTGCCAGCTCACCCAGCGGGGGGAACACAGATACGCAGTATTTT
TRBV24-1	TRBJ2-3	many	TRBD1	CATSDHKTGSDTQYF	TGTGCCACCAGTGACCACAAGACAGGGTCAGATACGCAGTATTTT
TRBV25-1	TRBJ2-5	many	TRBD1	CASSEEGAGETQYF	TGTGCCAGCAGTGAAGAGGGGGCGGGAGAGACCCAGTACTTC
TRBV10-1	TRBJ2-3	many	TRBD1	CATGDRRKDTQYF	TGCGCCACCGGGGACAGGAGAAAAGATACGCAGTATTTT
TRBV19	TRBJ2-7	medium-sized	TRBD2	CASSIAGGVYEQYF	TGTGCCAGTAGTATAGCGGGAGGGGTCTACGAGCAGTACTTC
TRBV28	TRBJ1-1	-	-	CASIYGVTESFF	TGTGCCAGCATTTACGGGGTGACTGAATCTTTCTTT
TRBV20-1	TRBJ1-2	many	-	CSAKKENYGYTF	TGCAGTGCGAAAAAGGAAAACTATGGCTACACCTTC
TRBV12-5	TRBJ2-7	medium-sized	TRBD1	CASGLRTGPYEQYF	TGTGCTAGTGGTTTAAGGACAGGACCATACGAGCAGTACTTC
TRBV4-2	TRBJ2-7	-	-	CASSQAHEQYF	TGTGCCAGCAGCCAAGCTCACGAGCAGTACTTC
TRBV6-5	TRBJ2-5	medium-sized	TRBD2	CASSYSRGAGGTQYF	TGTGCCAGCAGTTACTCGAGAGGGGCGGGAGGGACCCAGTACTTC
TRBV3-1	TRBJ2-2	-	-	CVSSQGDYNTGELFF	TGTGTCAGCAGCCAAGGCGATTATAACACCGGGGAGCTGTTTTTT
TRBV19	TRBJ2-1	-	TRBD2	CASSIDQLAGGNEQFF	TGTGCCAGTAGTATCGACCAACTAGCGGGAGGCAATGAGCAGTTCTTC
TRBV18	TRBJ2-5	many	TRBD1	CASSPGTGGGQETQYF	TGTGCCAGCTCACCCGGGACAGGGGGCGGGCAAGAGACCCAGTACTTC